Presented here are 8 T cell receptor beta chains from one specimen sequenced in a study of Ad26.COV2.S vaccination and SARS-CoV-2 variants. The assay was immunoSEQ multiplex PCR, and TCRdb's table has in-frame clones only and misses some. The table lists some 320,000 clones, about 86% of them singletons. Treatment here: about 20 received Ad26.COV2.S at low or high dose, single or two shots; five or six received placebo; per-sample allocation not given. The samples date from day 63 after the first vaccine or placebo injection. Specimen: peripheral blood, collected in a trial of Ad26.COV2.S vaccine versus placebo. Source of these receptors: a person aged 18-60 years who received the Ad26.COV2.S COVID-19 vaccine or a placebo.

The CDR3 is CASSMTGGGLETQYF. CDR3 bases: TGTGCCAGCAGTATGACAGGGGGCGGGTTGGAGACCCAGTACTTC. The J gene is TRBJ2-5, the V gene TRBV5-6, with 10 nucleotides matching TRBD1. V was pared by 5 bases and J by 5 bases, with 9 bases of the junction left unmatched. Germline CDR1 and CDR2: SGHDT and YYEEEE. This CDR3 is built from 15 residues. Drawing the rest from reference TRBV5-6 and TRBJ2-5, the complete variable domain is DAGVTQSPTHLIKTRGQQVTLRCSPKSGHDTVSWYQQALGQGPQFIFQYYEEEERQRGNFPDRFSGHQFPNYSSELNVNALLLGDSALYLCASSMTGGGLETQYFGPGTRLLVL.

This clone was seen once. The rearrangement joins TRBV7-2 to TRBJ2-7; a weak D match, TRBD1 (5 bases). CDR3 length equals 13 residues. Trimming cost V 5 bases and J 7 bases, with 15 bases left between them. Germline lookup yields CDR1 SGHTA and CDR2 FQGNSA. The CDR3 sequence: CASSPRQTREQYF. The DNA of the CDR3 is TGTGCCAGCAGCCCTCGACAGACTCGGGAGCAGTACTTC.

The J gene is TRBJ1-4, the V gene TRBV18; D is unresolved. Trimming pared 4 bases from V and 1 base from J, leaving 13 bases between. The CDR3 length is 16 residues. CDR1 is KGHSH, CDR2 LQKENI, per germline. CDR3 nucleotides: TGTGCCAGCTCACATAATCCGAGAGGAACTAATGAAAAACTGTTTTTT. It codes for CASSHNPRGTNEKLFF.

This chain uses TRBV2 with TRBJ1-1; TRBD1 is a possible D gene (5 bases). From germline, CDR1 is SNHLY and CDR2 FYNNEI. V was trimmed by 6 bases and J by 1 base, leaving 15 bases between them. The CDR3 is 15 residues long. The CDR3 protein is CASSLTGLGNTEAFF. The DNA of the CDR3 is TGTGCCAGCAGCCTAACAGGCCTTGGGAACACTGAAGCTTTCTTT.

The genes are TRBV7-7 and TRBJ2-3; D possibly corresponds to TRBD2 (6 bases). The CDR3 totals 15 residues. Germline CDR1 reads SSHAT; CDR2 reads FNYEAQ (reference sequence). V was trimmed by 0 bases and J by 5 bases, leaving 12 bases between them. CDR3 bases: TGTGCCAGCAGCTTAGCGGGGGGTTTGGGAGATACGCAGTATTTT. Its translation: CASSLAGGLGDTQYF. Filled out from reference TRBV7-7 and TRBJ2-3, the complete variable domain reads GAGVSQSPRYKVTKRGQDVTLRCDPISSHATLYWYQQALGQGPEFLTYFNYEAQPDKSGLPSDRFSAERPEGSISTLTIQRTEQRDSAMYRCASSLAGGLGDTQYFGPGTRLTVL.

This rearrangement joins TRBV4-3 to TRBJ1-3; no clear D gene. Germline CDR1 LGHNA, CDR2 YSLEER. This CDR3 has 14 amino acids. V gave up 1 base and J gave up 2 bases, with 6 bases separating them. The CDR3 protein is CASSQGSAGNTIYF. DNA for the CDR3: TGCGCCAGCAGCCAAGGGTCTGCTGGAAACACCATATATTTT.

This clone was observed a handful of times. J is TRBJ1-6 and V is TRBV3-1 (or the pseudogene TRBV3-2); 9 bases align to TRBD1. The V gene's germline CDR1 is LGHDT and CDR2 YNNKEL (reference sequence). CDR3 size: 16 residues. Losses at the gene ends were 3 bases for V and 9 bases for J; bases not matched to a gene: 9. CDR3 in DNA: TGTGCCAGCAGCCAGGGGGGTACAGGGGGCGTTTCACCCCTCCACTTT. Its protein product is CASSQGGTGGVSPLHF.

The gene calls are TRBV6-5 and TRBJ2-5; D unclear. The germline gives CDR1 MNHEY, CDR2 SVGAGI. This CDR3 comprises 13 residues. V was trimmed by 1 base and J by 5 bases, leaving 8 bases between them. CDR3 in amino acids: CASSYLARETQYF. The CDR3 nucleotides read TGTGCCAGCAGTTACTTAGCAAGGGAGACCCAGTACTTC.